The 14 T cell receptor beta chains below were found in one sample sequenced in a study of T cell changes during pregnancy in multiple sclerosis (dated by TCRdb to about 2019). The library was obtained by the immunoSEQ multiplex PCR assay. TCRdb re-hosts the immuneACCESS table, in-frame sequences only. Its copies lack some clones; in the studies checked, an unresolved V gene accounts for under half of them, and the cause for the rest is not known. The sample data list around 31,000 clones, and 87% of these were observed just once. The leading ten clones occupy 9.7% of the sample. Here the sequenced sample was CD8+ T cells from peripheral blood mononuclear cells, taken in the first trimester of pregnancy. The source is a female donor with multiple sclerosis, enrolled in a pregnancy study.

The V and J genes are TRBV28 and TRBJ2-7, with 7 bases identical to TRBD2. CDR3 length: 14 amino acids. Germline values: CDR1 MDHEN, CDR2 SYDVKM. Unmatched junction bases numbered 2, after V lost 3 bases and J lost 0 bases. Here the CDR3 reads CASSFPGGSYEQYF. The CDR3 region has the DNA TGTGCCAGCAGTTTCCCGGGGGGCTCCTACGAGCAGTACTTC. Full variable domain (outside the CDR3, taken from reference TRBV28 and TRBJ2-7): DVKVTQSSRYLVKRTGEKVFLECVQDMDHENMFWYRQDPGLGLRLIYFSYDVKMKEKGDIPEGYSVSREKKERFSLILESASTNQTSMYLCASSFPGGSYEQYFGPGTRLTVT.

This clone was seen once. J is TRBJ2-7 and V is TRBV7-9; TRBD1 matches at 9 bases. V lost 5 bases and J lost 3; bases outside the gene matches: 5. The CDR3 covers 14 residues. Germline CDR1 reads SEHNR; CDR2 reads FQNEAQ (reference sequence). The DNA for the CDR3 is TGTGCCAGCAGCCCGGGACAGGGTAACTACGAGCAGTACTTC. Translated, it gives CASSPGQGNYEQYF.

The chain carries TRBV5-1 and TRBJ2-3, with TRBD2 as a possible D gene (6 bases). The CDR3 covers 20 residues. Germline loops: CDR1 SGHRS, CDR2 YFSETQ. Trimming shortened V by 1 base and J by 0 bases, and 24 bases separated the two germline ends. CDR3 sequence: CASSLYVGTQHAGSTDTQYF. In DNA form, the CDR3 reads TGCGCCAGCAGCTTGTATGTCGGTACTCAGCACGCGGGGAGCACAGATACGCAGTATTTT.

This chain joins TRBV5-6 and TRBJ1-1; weak D call: TRBD1 (6 bases). Germline V gene lookup returns CDR1 SGHDT and CDR2 YYEEEE. This CDR3 contains 14 residues. Trimming took off 2 bases at V and 5 bases at J, with 13 bases between the two ends. DNA of the CDR3: TGTGCCAGCAGCTTTTCAGGGGCCGTGACTGAAGCTTTCTTT. This encodes CASSFSGAVTEAFF.

The rearrangement uses TRBV7-9 and TRBJ2-3, with 13 bases that match TRBD2. J was trimmed by 4 bases and V by 5 bases; bases with no gene match: 9. This CDR3 has 17 residues. The germline V gene has CDR1 SEHNR and CDR2 FQNEAQ (reference sequence). CDR3 amino acids: CASSLGGLAGDADTQYF. The CDR3 nucleotides are TGTGCCAGCAGCCTAGGCGGACTAGCGGGAGATGCAGATACGCAGTATTTT.

The V and J genes are TRBV9 and TRBJ2-5; tentatively, D is TRBD2 (6 bases). CDR3 length equals 15 residues. Germline V CDR1 and CDR2: SGDLS, YYNGEE. V dropped 4 bases and J dropped 4 bases, with 17 bases sitting between them. CDR3 sequence (DNA): TGTGCCAGCAGCCCCCGGACGCGGGGTCCAGAGACCCAGTACTTC. This sequence encodes CASSPRTRGPETQYF.

This chain joins TRBV4-3 and TRBJ1-4; a weak D match, TRBD1 (5 bases). This CDR3 has 13 residues. V lost 4 bases to trimming and J lost 5 bases, with 8 bases between them. Per the germline V gene, CDR1 is LGHNA and CDR2 is YSLEER. In DNA form, the CDR3 reads TGCGCCAGCAGCCCCGACAGCAATGAAAAACTGTTTTTT. The encoded protein is CASSPDSNEKLFF.

This chain uses TRBV11-2 with TRBJ1-4; 7 positions agree with TRBD1. This CDR3 comprises 14 residues. The J segment lost 4 bases and the V segment lost 5 bases, leaving 4 bases of the junction unmatched. The germline CDR1 and CDR2 sequences are SGHAT and FQNNGV. As DNA, the CDR3 is TGTGCCAGCAGCCCGGGACAGAATAATGAAAAACTGTTTTTT. This translates into CASSPGQNNEKLFF.

This clone was picked up one time. As DNA, the CDR3 is TGTGCCAGCAGTGAAGCGCGGCGGAGCACAGATACGCAGTATTTT. It translates to CASSEARRSTDTQYF. The rearrangement joins TRBV6-1 to TRBJ2-3; D unclear. CDR3 size: 15 residues. Trimming stripped 0 bases from V and 0 bases from J, with 7 bases between. Germline CDR1 reads MNHNS; CDR2 reads SASEGT.

V and J are TRBV6-5 and TRBJ1-2, with D perhaps TRBD1 (6 bases). V gave up 0 bases and J gave up 6 bases, with 8 bases separating them. Germline CDR1 MNHEY, CDR2 SVGAGI. This CDR3 is built from 13 residues. The CDR3 loop reads CASSYSPGDGYTF. In DNA form, the CDR3 reads TGTGCCAGCAGTTACTCACCAGGGGATGGCTACACCTTC.

This clone showed up just once. V and J are TRBV5-1 and TRBJ2-7, with 9 nucleotides matching TRBD2. The CDR3 consists of 17 residues. Trimming took 5 bases from V and 3 from J; bases not matched to a gene: 15. Germline V gene data show CDR1 as SGHRS and CDR2 as YFSETQ. The CDR3 protein is CASRENAGVAGVYEQYF. In DNA, the CDR3 is TGCGCCAGCAGAGAAAACGCCGGGGTAGCGGGAGTCTACGAGCAGTACTTC.

The chain is built from TRBV7-3 and TRBJ1-6; 7 positions match TRBD1. V lost 5 bases and J lost 9; bases outside the gene matches: 13. The CDR3 is 16 residues long. Germline values: CDR1 SGHTA, CDR2 FQGTGA. CDR3 coding DNA: TGTGCCAGCAGCCTTTTGGGCAGGGGGGACGGTTCACCCCTCCACTTT. This encodes CASSLLGRGDGSPLHF.

The J gene is TRBJ2-5, the V gene TRBV4-3, with D perhaps matching TRBD2 (7 bases). Trimming took off 2 bases at V and 5 bases at J, with 15 bases between the two ends. Per the germline V gene, CDR1 is LGHNA and CDR2 is YSLEER. The CDR3 runs to 15 residues. This CDR3 is CASSQNTGGGETQYF. CDR3 nucleotides: TGCGCCAGCAGCCAAAACACGGGGGGCGGTGAGACCCAGTACTTC.

This chain uses TRBV11-3 with TRBJ2-4; 8 bases align to TRBD1. Looked up from germline, CDR1 is SGHNT and CDR2 is YENEEA. V shed 6 bases and J 9 bases; nucleotides not matched to a gene: 13. The length of the CDR3 is 15 residues. The CDR3 protein is CASRTAAGGNGIQYF. CDR3 sequence (DNA): TGTGCCAGCAGGACGGCGGCAGGGGGCAACGGCATTCAGTACTTC. Combining the CDR3 with reference TRBV11-3 and TRBJ2-4 gives the whole variable domain EAGVVQSPRYKIIEKKQPVAFWCNPISGHNTLYWYLQNLGQGPELLIRYENEEAVDDSQLPKDRFSAERLKGVDSTLKIQPAELGDSAVYLCASRTAAGGNGIQYFGAGTRLSVL.